This T cell receptor beta chain originates from a study of cytomegalovirus exposure and HLA in healthy donors. Study-level findings and limits: Presence/absence results assume similar sequencing depth per donor, which may not hold.

PCR was performed using 60 Vbeta and 13 Jbeta primers. The data were produced by immunoSEQ multiplex PCR, yet TCRdb's version contains in-frame clones alone and is incomplete. The sample carries just over 80,000 clones, more than 60% recorded once. The sample holds a few counts of this clone. Its antigen is unidentified. The CDR3 totals 16 residues. V was trimmed by 2 bases and J by 4 bases, leaving 15 bases between them. CDR1 and CDR2 (germline): MDHEN, SYDVKM. J is TRBJ1-3 and V is TRBV28; D unresolved. The sequenced sample was PBMCs. This TCR was recovered from a man younger than 35 in good health and CMV-seropositive. CDR3: CASSLGHSIGGNTIYF. The CDR3 DNA is TGTGCCAGCAGTTTAGGTCACTCTATCGGGGGAAACACCATATATTTT.